Listed here are 26 T cell receptor beta chains from one sample, sequenced in a study of T cell repertoires in cytomegalovirus infection (dated by TCRdb to about 2019). The listed sequencing device is Illumina HiSeq 1500. The public reads were quality trimmed at Q25 with fastp and then assembled into clones with MiXCR by TCRdb, keeping productive beta chains. Here each entry gathers all rows of one CDR3 protein and keeps the most common genes and DNA. Here the sample has under 95,000 distinct CDR3 sequences; approximately 45% occur a single time. Jointly, the top ten make up 85% to 95% of the sample. No antigen is known for these receptors. The treatment or condition label of this sample denotes: in vitro stimulation with specific CMV peptide epitopes to enrich CMV-specific T cells. The specimen was CD8+ T cells from cultured PBMCs, collected from culture after CMV antigen stimulation. The receptors shown here come from a human donor in good health (CMV status not recorded). Some clones in this sample may be carry-over from other donors' samples.

This clonotype was counted a few times. The V gene is TRBV6-1, the J gene TRBJ1-3; D is undetermined. V lost 7 bases to trimming and J lost 4 bases, with 20 bases between them. The CDR3 has 16 residues. Germline loops: CDR1 MNHNS, CDR2 SASEGT. CDR3 bases: TGTGCCAGCAACGAGGAGGGAAGAAGATCCGGAAACACCATATATTTT. This translates into CASNEEGRRSGNTIYF.

This clonotype has only a few counts. V and J are TRBV6-8 and TRBJ1-1, with 7 nucleotides matching TRBD1. With 5 bases clipped from V and 0 bases from J, the junction kept 9 bases outside the gene matches. CDR1 and CDR2 from the germline V gene are MNHGY and SAAAGT. This CDR3 comprises 16 residues. CDR3 loop: CASSPKRGQLNTEAFF. CDR3 nucleotide sequence: TGTGCCAGCAGTCCAAAACGGGGACAGTTGAACACTGAAGCTTTCTTT.

The chain has TRBV28 and TRBJ2-7; D perhaps matches TRBD2 (6 bases). The germline CDR1 and CDR2 sequences are MDHEN and SYDVKM. This CDR3 comprises 12 residues. V was trimmed by 6 bases and J by 4 bases, leaving 10 bases between them. This CDR3 reads CASSSAGYEQYF. DNA for the CDR3: TGTGCCAGCAGCTCCGCGGGATACGAGCAGTACTTC.

J is TRBJ2-3 and V is TRBV7-6; D possibly corresponds to TRBD2 (6 bases). The length of the CDR3 is 16 residues. Germline assignment: CDR1 SGHVS and CDR2 FNYEAQ. Trimming removed 4 bases from V and 3 bases from J, with 17 bases in between. The CDR3 is CASSSNSGAKTDTQYF. CDR3 in DNA: TGTGCCAGCAGCTCAAATAGCGGAGCCAAGACAGATACGCAGTATTTT.

This clonotype was seen repeatedly, ten times or more. The chain uses TRBV7-2 and TRBJ2-5; no clear D. This CDR3 region has 14 residues. V lost 1 base and J lost 5, with 11 bases in between. Germline V CDR1 and CDR2: SGHTA, FQGNSA. The CDR3 coding sequence is TGTGCCAGCAGCTTAGGGGGTTTCGGGGAGACCCAGTACTTC. Translating it yields CASSLGGFGETQYF.

This clonotype was seen more than once but under ten times. The chain carries TRBV12-3 or TRBV12-4 and TRBJ2-7, with TRBD2 as a possible D gene (6 bases). The germline V and J ends were trimmed by 5 bases and 0 bases, with 8 bases remaining between them. The CDR3 length is 13 residues. CDR3: CASSGGSSYEQYF. The CDR3 DNA reads TGTGCCAGCAGTGGGGGGAGCTCCTACGAGCAGTACTTC.

This rearrangement joins TRBV19 to TRBJ2-1; no clear D. Germline V gives CDR1 LNHDA, CDR2 SQIVND (reference sequence). Trimming shortened V by 6 bases and J by 9 bases, and 12 bases separated the two germline ends. CDR3 length: 12 amino acids. DNA of the CDR3: TGTGCCAGTAGCGTAGGGATGAGTGAGCAGTTCTTC. It is translated as CASSVGMSEQFF.

The chain has TRBV12-5 and TRBJ2-5; D might be TRBD1 (6 bases). Germline V gene lookup returns CDR1 LGHNT and CDR2 FRNRAP. The CDR3 totals 16 residues. V lost 4 bases and J lost 5, with 20 bases in between. Here the CDR3 DNA reads TGTGCTAGTGGTTCACCCCCCACAGGGTTCGGCGAGACCCAGTACTTC. Translated, it gives CASGSPPTGFGETQYF.

The DNA for the CDR3 is TGTGCCAGCCGCCGTCGAGGGAACTACGAGCAGTACTTC. Protein: CASRRRGNYEQYF. V usage is TRBV6-5 and J usage is TRBJ2-7; D is perhaps TRBD2 (5 bases). Trimming took off 8 bases at V and 3 bases at J, with 14 bases between the two ends. This CDR3 region has 13 residues. From germline, CDR1 is MNHEY and CDR2 SVGAGI.

The genes are TRBV9 and TRBJ1-5; D ambiguous. The CDR3 consists of 14 residues. Trimming took 0 bases from V and 9 from J, leaving 13 bases between them. Germline values: CDR1 SGDLS, CDR2 YYNGEE. The CDR3 reads CASSVAAGLRPQHF. The DNA of the CDR3 is TGTGCCAGCAGCGTAGCGGCAGGACTGCGGCCCCAGCATTTT.

The V and J genes are TRBV4-1 and TRBJ2-5; possible D gene TRBD1, 6 bases. Looked up from germline, CDR1 is MGHRA and CDR2 is YSYEKL. The CDR3 has 15 residues. Between the trimmed V and J ends, which lost 5 bases and 1 base, there was a span of 14 bases. The CDR3 DNA reads as TGCGCCAGCAGCTATACAGGGTTGGGCCAAGAGACCCAGTACTTC. Protein: CASSYTGLGQETQYF.

This clonotype was seen only a few times. V gene TRBV11-2 combines with J gene TRBJ2-1; the D gene is possibly TRBD2 (6 bases). The CDR3 covers 16 residues. Germline V gives CDR1 SGHAT, CDR2 FQNNGV. Deletions cut 1 base from V and 8 bases from J, with 18 bases between. This chain's CDR3 is CASSLVPPGGGDEQFF. The CDR3 DNA is TGTGCCAGCAGCTTAGTACCCCCCGGCGGAGGGGATGAGCAGTTCTTC.

The V call is TRBV6-6, the J call TRBJ2-1, with unresolved D. Germline V gene sequence: CDR1 MNHNY, CDR2 SVGAGI (reference sequence). V lost 1 base and J 10 bases, leaving 8 bases between the germline ends. CDR3 size: 12 residues. The CDR3 sequence is CASSYYGWEQFF. The CDR3 coding sequence is TGTGCCAGCAGTTACTACGGGTGGGAGCAGTTCTTC.

The chain links TRBV5-1 to TRBJ2-7; D is tentatively TRBD1 or TRBD2 (5 bases each). The CDR3 covers 15 residues. The V gene lost 3 bases and the J gene lost 1 base, with 14 bases spanning the gap. CDR1 is SGHRS and CDR2 is YFSETQ in the germline V gene. The DNA for the CDR3 is TGCGCCAGCAGCTACGGGACGGCGAAATCCTACGAGCAGTACTTC. Protein sequence: CASSYGTAKSYEQYF.

CDR3 protein: CAISEAASGGWTDTQYF. DNA for the CDR3: TGTGCCATCAGTGAGGCTGCTAGCGGGGGTTGGACAGATACGCAGTATTTT. V usage is TRBV10-3 and J usage is TRBJ2-3, with 10 bases identical to TRBD2. The germline V gene encodes CDR1 ENHRY and CDR2 SYGVKD. The CDR3 covers 17 residues. V lost 2 bases, J lost 3 bases, and 8 bases stayed unmatched.

CDR3 bases: TGTGCCAGCAGTTTAAGCGCTAGCGGGCCAACAGATACGCAGTATTTT. This gives the protein CASSLSASGPTDTQYF. This chain links TRBV12-3 or TRBV12-4 with TRBJ2-3; 8 bases match TRBD2. V was clipped by 2 bases and J by 3 bases; unmatched bases: 7. The CDR3 length is 16 residues.

This clonotype has just a few counts. The rearrangement joins TRBV6-1 to TRBJ1-2; D possibly corresponds to TRBD1 (5 bases). The CDR3 spans 17 residues. The germline CDR1 and CDR2 sequences are MNHNS and SASEGT. Trimming took 7 bases from V and 4 from J, leaving 25 bases between them. The CDR3 sequence: CASKESRGRTGFYGYTF. The CDR3 DNA sequence: TGTGCCAGCAAAGAATCGAGGGGTAGGACGGGATTCTATGGCTACACCTTC.

V and J are TRBV2 and TRBJ2-7, with a weak D call TRBD2 (5 bases). Trimming shortened V by 8 bases and J by 10 bases, and 6 bases separated the two germline ends. This CDR3 is built from 8 residues. Germline V gives CDR1 SNHLY, CDR2 FYNNEI. For the CDR3, the DNA is TGTGCCAGCGGGAGCCAGTACTTC. This codes for CASGSQYF.

The table lists this clonotype with a few counts. The chain is built from TRBV28 and TRBJ1-3; the D is unclear. Trimming pared 3 bases from V and 0 bases from J, leaving 6 bases between. This CDR3 is 14 amino acids long. Looked up from germline, CDR1 is MDHEN and CDR2 is SYDVKM. In DNA form, the CDR3 reads TGTGCCAGCAGTTTCAGGAGCTCTGGAAACACCATATATTTT. Translated, it gives CASSFRSSGNTIYF.

The chain recombines TRBV5-1 with TRBJ1-1; D unclear. The CDR3 is made up of 12 amino acids. Germline loops: CDR1 SGHRS, CDR2 YFSETQ. Trimming stripped 6 bases from V and 7 bases from J, with 13 bases between. The CDR3 protein is CASNGGGYEAFF. In DNA, the CDR3 is TGCGCCAGCAACGGAGGCGGTTATGAAGCTTTCTTT.

This clonotype came up a few times. The rearrangement joins TRBV7-2 to TRBJ2-3; the match to TRBD2 covers 9 bases. CDR1 is SGHTA, CDR2 FQGNSA, per germline. J was trimmed by 9 bases and V by 2 bases; bases with no gene match: 9. The CDR3 sequence is 15 residues long. The CDR3 region has the DNA TGTGCCAGCAGCTTATTTAGCGGGAGCGGCGACACGCAGTATTTT. Protein: CASSLFSGSGDTQYF.

V usage is TRBV11-3 and J usage is TRBJ2-5, with 12 bases identical to TRBD2. CDR3 length equals 19 residues. Germline V gene data show CDR1 as SGHNT and CDR2 as YENEEA. The ends lost 2 bases at V and 5 bases at J; junction bases unmatched: 15. As DNA, the CDR3 is TGTGCCAGCAGCTTATATGGTCGGCTAGCGGGAGGGACATGCGAGACCCAGTACTTC. This gives the protein CASSLYGRLAGGTCETQYF.

The chain has TRBV7-9 and TRBJ1-5, with 7 positions matching TRBD1. The CDR3 extends over 17 amino acids. CDR1 is SEHNR, CDR2 FQNEAQ, per germline (reference sequence). The V and J ends lost 5 bases and 1 base, in that order; junction bases with no gene match: 11. In DNA, the CDR3 is TGTGCCAGCAGCGGAACCGGGACAGCAGACAGCAATCAGCCCCAGCATTTT. Its protein product is CASSGTGTADSNQPQHF.

The chain couples TRBV28 to TRBJ1-1, with 7 positions matching TRBD1. Unmatched junction bases numbered 16, after V lost 6 bases and J lost 9 bases. Germline loops: CDR1 MDHEN, CDR2 SYDVKM. The CDR3 has 15 amino acids. The CDR3 protein is CASSLTAGGGGKAFF. In DNA form, the CDR3 reads TGTGCCAGCAGCCTGACCGCAGGGGGAGGAGGAAAAGCTTTCTTT.

CDR3 DNA: TGTGCCAGCAGGTCGTACCAAGAGACCCAGTACTTC. It codes for CASRSYQETQYF. The chain couples TRBV7-9 to TRBJ2-5; D remains ambiguous. This CDR3 spans 12 amino acids. V dropped 6 bases and J dropped 0 bases, with 5 bases sitting between them. In germline, CDR1 is SEHNR, CDR2 FQNEAQ (reference sequence).

The chain is built from TRBV11-3 and TRBJ2-7, with D possibly being TRBD1 (5 bases). There are 13 residues in the CDR3. V was cut by 1 base and J by 4 bases, with 8 bases left in between. Germline lookup yields CDR1 SGHNT and CDR2 YENEEA. In nucleotides, the CDR3 is TGTGCCAGCAGCTTAGTGCAGGGATACGAGCAGTACTTC. This encodes CASSLVQGYEQYF.